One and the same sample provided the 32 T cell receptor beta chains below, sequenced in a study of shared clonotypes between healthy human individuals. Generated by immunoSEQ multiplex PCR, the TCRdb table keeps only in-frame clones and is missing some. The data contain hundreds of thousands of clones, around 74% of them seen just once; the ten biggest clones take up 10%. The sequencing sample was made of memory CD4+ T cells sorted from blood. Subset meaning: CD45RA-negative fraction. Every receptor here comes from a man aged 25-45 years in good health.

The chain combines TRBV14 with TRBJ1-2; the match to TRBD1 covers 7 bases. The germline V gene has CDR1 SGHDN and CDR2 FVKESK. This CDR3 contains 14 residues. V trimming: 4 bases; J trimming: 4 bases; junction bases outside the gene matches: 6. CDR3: CASSPGGGSYGYTF. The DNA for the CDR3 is TGTGCCAGCAGCCCAGGGGGGGGAAGCTATGGCTACACCTTC.

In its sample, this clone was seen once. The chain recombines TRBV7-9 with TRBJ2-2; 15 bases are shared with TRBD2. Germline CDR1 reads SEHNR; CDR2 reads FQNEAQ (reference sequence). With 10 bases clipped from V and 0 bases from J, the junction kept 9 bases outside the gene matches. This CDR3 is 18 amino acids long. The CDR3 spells CAILRTSGRAANTGELFF. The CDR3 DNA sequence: TGTGCCATCCTAAGGACTAGCGGGAGGGCCGCGAACACCGGGGAGCTGTTTTTT. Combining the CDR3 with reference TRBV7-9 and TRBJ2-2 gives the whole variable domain DTGVSQNPRHKITKRGQNVTFRCDPISEHNRLYWYRQTLGQGPEFLTYFQNEAQLEKSRLLSDRFSAERPKGSFSTLEIQRTEQGDSAMYLCAILRTSGRAANTGELFFGEGSRLTVL.

CDR3 in amino acids: CASRLAKLQETQYF. The CDR3 DNA is TGTGCCAGCAGACTAGCAAAACTACAAGAGACCCAGTACTTC. The rearrangement joins TRBV2 to TRBJ2-5; D is perhaps TRBD2 (6 bases). Trimming cost V 6 bases and J 2 bases, with 13 bases left between them. From germline, CDR1 is SNHLY and CDR2 FYNNEI. The CDR3 has 14 residues.

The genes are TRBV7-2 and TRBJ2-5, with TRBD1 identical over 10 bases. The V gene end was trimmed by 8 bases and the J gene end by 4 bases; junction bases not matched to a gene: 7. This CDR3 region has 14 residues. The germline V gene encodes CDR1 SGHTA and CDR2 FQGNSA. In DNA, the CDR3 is TGTGCCAGCCTCGACAGGGGGCCGGGAGAGACCCAGTACTTC. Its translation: CASLDRGPGETQYF.

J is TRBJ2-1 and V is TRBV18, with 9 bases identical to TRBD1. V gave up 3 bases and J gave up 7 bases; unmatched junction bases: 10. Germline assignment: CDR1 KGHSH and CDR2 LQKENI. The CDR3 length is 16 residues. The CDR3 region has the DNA TGTGCCAGCTCACCCACCGGGACAGGGACAATAAATGAGCAGTTCTTC. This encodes CASSPTGTGTINEQFF.

The CDR3 DNA follows: TGTGCCAGCAGCCCCCAGCTTCAATTTGACGAGCAGTACTTC. Amino acid sequence: CASSPQLQFDEQYF. The V gene is TRBV7-2, the J gene TRBJ2-7; D is ambiguous. The CDR3 spans 14 residues. Trimming stripped 5 bases from V and 5 bases from J, with 16 bases between. The V gene's germline CDR1 is SGHTA and CDR2 FQGNSA.

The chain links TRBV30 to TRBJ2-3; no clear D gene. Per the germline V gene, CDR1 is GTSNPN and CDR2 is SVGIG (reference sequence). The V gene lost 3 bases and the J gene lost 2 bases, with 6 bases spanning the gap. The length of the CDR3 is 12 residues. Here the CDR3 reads CAWSQNTDTQYF. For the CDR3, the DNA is TGTGCCTGGAGCCAAAACACAGATACGCAGTATTTT.

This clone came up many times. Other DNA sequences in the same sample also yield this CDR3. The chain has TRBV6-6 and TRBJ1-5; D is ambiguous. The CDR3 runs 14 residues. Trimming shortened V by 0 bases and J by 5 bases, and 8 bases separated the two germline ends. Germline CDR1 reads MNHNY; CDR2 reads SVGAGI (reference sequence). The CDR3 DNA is TGTGCCAGCAGTTACTCGTCCGGAGATCAGCCCCAGCATTTT. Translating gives CASSYSSGDQPQHF.

CDR3 sequence reads: CASSPPPAGYNEQFF. CDR3 nucleotides: TGTGCCAGCAGCCCACCCCCCGCTGGCTACAATGAGCAGTTCTTC. The V call is TRBV7-2, the J call TRBJ2-1; D call uncertain. The CDR3 runs 15 residues. The V gene lost 5 bases and the J gene lost 3 bases, with 14 bases spanning the gap. CDR1 is SGHTA and CDR2 is FQGNSA in the germline V gene.

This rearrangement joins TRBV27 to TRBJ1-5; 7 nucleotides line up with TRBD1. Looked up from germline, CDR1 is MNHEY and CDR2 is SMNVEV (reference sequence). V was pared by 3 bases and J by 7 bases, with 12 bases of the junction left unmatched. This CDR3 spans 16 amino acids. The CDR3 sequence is CASSFIGRGVGQPQHF. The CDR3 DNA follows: TGTGCCAGCAGTTTTATTGGCAGGGGGGTTGGGCAGCCCCAGCATTTT.

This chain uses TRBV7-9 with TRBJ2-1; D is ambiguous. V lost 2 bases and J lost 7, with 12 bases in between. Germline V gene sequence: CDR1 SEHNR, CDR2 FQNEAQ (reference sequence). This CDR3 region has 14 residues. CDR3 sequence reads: CASSLFSGVNEQFF. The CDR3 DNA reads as TGTGCCAGCAGCTTATTTTCTGGGGTGAATGAGCAGTTCTTC. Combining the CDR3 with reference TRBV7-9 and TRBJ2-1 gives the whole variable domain DTGVSQNPRHKITKRGQNVTFRCDPISEHNRLYWYRQTLGQGPEFLTYFQNEAQLEKSRLLSDRFSAERPKGSFSTLEIQRTEQGDSAMYLCASSLFSGVNEQFFGPGTRLTVL.

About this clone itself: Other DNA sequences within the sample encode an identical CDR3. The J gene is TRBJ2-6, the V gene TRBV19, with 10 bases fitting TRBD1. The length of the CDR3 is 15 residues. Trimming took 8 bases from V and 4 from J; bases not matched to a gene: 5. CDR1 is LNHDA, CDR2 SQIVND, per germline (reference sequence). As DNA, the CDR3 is TGTGCCAGTTCCGGGACAGGGGTCGGGGCCAACGTCCTGACTTTC. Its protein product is CASSGTGVGANVLTF.

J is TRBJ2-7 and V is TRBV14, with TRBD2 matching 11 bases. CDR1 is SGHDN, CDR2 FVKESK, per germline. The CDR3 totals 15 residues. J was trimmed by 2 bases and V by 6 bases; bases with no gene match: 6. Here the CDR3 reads CASRLAGVGTYEQYF. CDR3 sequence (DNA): TGTGCCAGCAGACTAGCGGGAGTAGGAACCTACGAGCAGTACTTC.

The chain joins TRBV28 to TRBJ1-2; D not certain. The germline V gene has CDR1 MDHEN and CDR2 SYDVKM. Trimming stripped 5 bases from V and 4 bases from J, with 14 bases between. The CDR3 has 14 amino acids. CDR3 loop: CASSTDLQPYGYTF. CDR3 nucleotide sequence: TGTGCCAGCAGTACGGACCTTCAGCCCTATGGCTACACCTTC.

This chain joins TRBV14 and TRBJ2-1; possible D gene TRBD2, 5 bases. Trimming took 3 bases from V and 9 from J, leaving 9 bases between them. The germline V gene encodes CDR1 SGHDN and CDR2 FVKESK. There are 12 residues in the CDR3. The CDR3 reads CASSQGSREQFF. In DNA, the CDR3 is TGTGCCAGCAGCCAGGGGAGCCGTGAGCAGTTCTTC.

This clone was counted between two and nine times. The CDR3 here is CASSQTGELFF. CDR3 DNA: TGTGCCAGTAGTCAAACCGGGGAGCTGTTTTTT. The chain combines TRBV19 with TRBJ2-2; D not resolved. V was shortened by 5 bases and J by 5 bases, with 3 bases between the two germline ends. The CDR3 covers 11 residues. Germline V gene lookup returns CDR1 LNHDA and CDR2 SQIVND (reference sequence).

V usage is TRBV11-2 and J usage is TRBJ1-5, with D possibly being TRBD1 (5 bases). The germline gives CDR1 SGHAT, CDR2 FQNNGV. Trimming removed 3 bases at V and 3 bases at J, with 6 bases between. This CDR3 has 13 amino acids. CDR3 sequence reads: CASSLTVNQPQHF. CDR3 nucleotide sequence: TGTGCCAGCAGCTTGACAGTCAATCAGCCCCAGCATTTT.

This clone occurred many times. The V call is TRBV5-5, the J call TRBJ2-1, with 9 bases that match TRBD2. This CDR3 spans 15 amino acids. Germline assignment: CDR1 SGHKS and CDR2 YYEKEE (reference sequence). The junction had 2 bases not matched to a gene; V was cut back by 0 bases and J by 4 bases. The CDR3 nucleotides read TGTGCCAGCAGCTTGGTGCTAGCGGGGTACAATGAGCAGTTCTTC. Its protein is CASSLVLAGYNEQFF.

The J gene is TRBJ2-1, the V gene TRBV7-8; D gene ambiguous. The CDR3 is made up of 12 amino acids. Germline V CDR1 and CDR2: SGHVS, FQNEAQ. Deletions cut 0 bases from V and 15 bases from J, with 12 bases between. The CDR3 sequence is CASSLADIEWFF. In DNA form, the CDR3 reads TGTGCCAGCAGCTTAGCGGATATAGAATGGTTCTTC. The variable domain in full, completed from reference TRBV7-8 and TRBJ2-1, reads GAGVSQSPRYKVAKRGQDVALRCDPISGHVSLFWYQQALGQGPEFLTYFQNEAQLDKSGLPSDRFFAERPEGSVSTLKIQRTQQEDSAVYLCASSLADIEWFFGPGTRLTVL.

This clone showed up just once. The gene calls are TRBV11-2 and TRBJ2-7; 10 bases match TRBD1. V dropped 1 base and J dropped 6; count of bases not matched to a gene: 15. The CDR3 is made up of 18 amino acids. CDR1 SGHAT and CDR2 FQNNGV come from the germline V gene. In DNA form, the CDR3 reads TGTGCCAGCAGCTTAGTAATTTGGGGCCGGGACAGGGGTTCCGAGCAGTACTTC. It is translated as CASSLVIWGRDRGSEQYF.

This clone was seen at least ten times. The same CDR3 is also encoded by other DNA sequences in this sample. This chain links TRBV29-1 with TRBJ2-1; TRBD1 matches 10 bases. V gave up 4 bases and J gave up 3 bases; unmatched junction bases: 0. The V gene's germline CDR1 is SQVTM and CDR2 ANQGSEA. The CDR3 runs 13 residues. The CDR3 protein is CSVGTGGYNEQFF. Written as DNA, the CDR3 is TGCAGCGTTGGGACAGGGGGCTACAATGAGCAGTTCTTC.

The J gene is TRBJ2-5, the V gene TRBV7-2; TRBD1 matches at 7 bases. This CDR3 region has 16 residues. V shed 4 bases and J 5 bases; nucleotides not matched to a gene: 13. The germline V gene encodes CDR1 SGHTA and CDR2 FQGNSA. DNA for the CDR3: TGTGCCAGCAGCTCTTCCCACGGACAGGAATTGGAGACCCAGTACTTC. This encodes CASSSSHGQELETQYF. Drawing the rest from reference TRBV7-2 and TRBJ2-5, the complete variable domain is GAGVSQSPSNKVTEKGKDVELRCDPISGHTALYWYRQSLGQGLEFLIYFQGNSAPDKSGLPSDRFSAERTGGSVSTLTIQRTQQEDSAVYLCASSSSHGQELETQYFGPGTRLLVL.

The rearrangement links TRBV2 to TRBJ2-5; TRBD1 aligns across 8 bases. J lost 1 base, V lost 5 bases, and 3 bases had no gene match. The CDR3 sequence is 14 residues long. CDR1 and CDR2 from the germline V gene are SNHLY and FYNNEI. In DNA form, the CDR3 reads TGTGCCAGCAGTCCCGGGACAGGCCAAGAGACCCAGTACTTC. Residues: CASSPGTGQETQYF.

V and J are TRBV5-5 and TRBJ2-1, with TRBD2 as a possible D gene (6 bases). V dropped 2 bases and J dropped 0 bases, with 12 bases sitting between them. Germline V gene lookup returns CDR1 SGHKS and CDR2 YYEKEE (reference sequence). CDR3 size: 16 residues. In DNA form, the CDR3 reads TGTGCCAGCAGCTTAGGGGACTCCCCCTCCTACAATGAGCAGTTCTTC. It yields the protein CASSLGDSPSYNEQFF.

CDR3 sequence (DNA): TGTGCCACCAGCAGAGTCGTTAGGGGAGTTCAGCCCCAGCATTTT. Translation: CATSRVVRGVQPQHF. The chain joins TRBV15 to TRBJ1-5; a possible D gene is TRBD1 (5 bases). This CDR3 is built from 15 residues. Germline-derived CDR1 and CDR2 are LNHNV and YYDKDF (reference sequence). V lost 1 base and J 6 bases, leaving 13 bases between the germline ends.

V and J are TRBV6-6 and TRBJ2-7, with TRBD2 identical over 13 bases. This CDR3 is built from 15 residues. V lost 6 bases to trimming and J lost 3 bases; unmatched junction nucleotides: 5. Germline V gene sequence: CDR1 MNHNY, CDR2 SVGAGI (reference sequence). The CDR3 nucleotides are TGTGCCAGCAGCTGGACTAGCGGGAGTAGCTACGAGCAGTACTTC. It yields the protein CASSWTSGSSYEQYF.

For the CDR3, the DNA is TGTGCCAGCAGCCTCACCTGGGATGTGGGTTTTAAGTCTGGGGCCAACGTCCTGACTTTC. As protein: CASSLTWDVGFKSGANVLTF. The gene calls are TRBV4-2 and TRBJ2-6; D not resolved. V lost 4 bases and J 1 base, leaving 23 bases between the germline ends. The germline CDR1 and CDR2 sequences are LGHNA and YNFKEQ. The CDR3 sequence is 20 residues long.

The CDR3, as DNA: TGTGCCAGCAGCCTGGACCTTGATCAGCCCCAGCATTTT. As protein: CASSLDLDQPQHF. The chain is built from TRBV5-8 and TRBJ1-5, with D unclear. The CDR3 spans 13 residues. From germline, CDR1 is SGHTS and CDR2 YDEGEE. Trimming cost V 4 bases and J 5 bases, with 10 bases left between them.

In DNA, the CDR3 is TGTGCCAGTAGCAACCCAGGACTCCTGGGGGCTTTCTTT. Encoded protein: CASSNPGLLGAFF. The chain couples TRBV19 to TRBJ1-1; no reliable D call. Germline V gives CDR1 LNHDA, CDR2 SQIVND (reference sequence). V was cut by 6 bases and J by 11 bases, with 19 bases left in between. The CDR3 covers 13 residues.

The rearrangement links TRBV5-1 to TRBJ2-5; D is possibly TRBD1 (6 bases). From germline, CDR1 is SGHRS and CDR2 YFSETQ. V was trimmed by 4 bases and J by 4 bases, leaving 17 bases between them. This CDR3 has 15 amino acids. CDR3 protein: CASSPRAGGLETQYF. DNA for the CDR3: TGCGCCAGCAGCCCGAGAGCTGGGGGCTTAGAGACCCAGTACTTC. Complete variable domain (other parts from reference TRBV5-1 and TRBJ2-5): KAGVTQTPRYLIKTRGQQVTLSCSPISGHRSVSWYQQTPGQGLQFLFEYFSETQRNKGNFPGRFSGRQFSNSRSEMNVSTLELGDSALYLCASSPRAGGLETQYFGPGTRLLVL.

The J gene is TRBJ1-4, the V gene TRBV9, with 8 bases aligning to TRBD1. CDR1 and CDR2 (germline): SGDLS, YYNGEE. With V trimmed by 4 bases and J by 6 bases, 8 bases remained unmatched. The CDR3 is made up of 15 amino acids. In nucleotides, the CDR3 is TGTGCCAGCAGCTCCACGGGACAGGTTTATGAAAAACTGTTTTTT. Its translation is CASSSTGQVYEKLFF.

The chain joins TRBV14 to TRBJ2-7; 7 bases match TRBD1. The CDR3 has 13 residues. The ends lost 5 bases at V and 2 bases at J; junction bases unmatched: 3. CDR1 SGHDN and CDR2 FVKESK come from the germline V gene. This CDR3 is CASSGTAAYEQYF. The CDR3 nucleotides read TGTGCCAGCAGCGGGACAGCGGCCTACGAGCAGTACTTC.